Below are 7 T cell receptor beta chains sequenced from a single sample in a study of response to subunit inactivated influenza vaccine. Each CDR3 protein gets one entry after TCRdb re-called the RT-PCR reads with MiXCR. The table lists roughly 670,000 distinct CDR3 sequences, 12% to 15% of them singletons. This specimen consisted of PBMCs from blood, obtained approximately 15 days before vaccination. The source of these receptors is a man aged 50 to 60 who received an inactivated influenza vaccine.

The rearrangement links TRBV11-2 to TRBJ2-4; 14 nucleotides agree with TRBD2. The CDR3 consists of 20 residues. J lost 3 bases, V lost 5 bases, and 15 bases had no gene match. Germline assignment: CDR1 SGHAT and CDR2 FQNNGV. This CDR3 is CASSATSGRAVDGDKNIQYF. DNA for the CDR3: TGTGCCAGCAGCGCGACTAGCGGGAGGGCCGTGGATGGAGACAAAAACATTCAGTACTTC.

This chain links TRBV6-2 or TRBV6-3 with TRBJ2-4, with D uncertain. The CDR3 extends over 13 amino acids. Germline assignment: CDR1 MNHEY and CDR2 SVGEGT. The germline V and J ends were trimmed by 5 bases and 3 bases, with 8 bases remaining between them. The CDR3 reads CASSTIDKNIQYF. CDR3 nucleotides: TGTGCCAGCAGTACGATCGACAAAAACATTCAGTACTTC.

V usage is TRBV7-9 and J usage is TRBJ1-4; no clear D. The V gene lost 1 base and the J gene lost 4 bases, with 7 bases spanning the gap. CDR1 SEHNR and CDR2 FQNEAQ come from the germline V gene (reference sequence). This CDR3 has 14 residues. CDR3 protein: CASSLVQNNEKLFF. Written as DNA, the CDR3 is TGTGCCAGCAGCTTAGTCCAGAATAATGAAAAACTGTTTTTT.

This clonotype was seen a few times. The chain joins TRBV7-8 to TRBJ1-4, with D unresolved. V was cut by 5 bases and J by 9 bases, with 22 bases left in between. This CDR3 region has 16 residues. Germline lookup yields CDR1 SGHVS and CDR2 FQNEAQ. DNA of the CDR3: TGTGCCAGCAGCACTGGACGGAGCAATATTGAGAAAAAACTGTTTTTT. Protein: CASSTGRSNIEKKLFF. The whole variable domain, filled in from reference TRBV7-8 and TRBJ1-4, reads GAGVSQSPRYKVAKRGQDVALRCDPISGHVSLFWYQQALGQGPEFLTYFQNEAQLDKSGLPSDRFFAERPEGSVSTLKIQRTQQEDSAVYLCASSTGRSNIEKKLFFGSGTQLSVL.

The V and J genes are TRBV9 and TRBJ2-3; 8 positions match TRBD1. Trimming took 4 bases from V and 2 from J; bases not matched to a gene: 6. In germline, CDR1 is SGDLS, CDR2 YYNGEE. The CDR3 covers 15 residues. The CDR3 sequence: CASSRDRRVTDTQYF. The CDR3 DNA reads TGTGCCAGCAGCCGGGACAGGAGGGTCACAGATACGCAGTATTTT. Combining the CDR3 with reference TRBV9 and TRBJ2-3 gives the whole variable domain DSGVTQTPKHLITATGQRVTLRCSPRSGDLSVYWYQQSLDQGLQFLIQYYNGEERAKGNILERFSAQQFPDLHSELNLSSLELGDSALYFCASSRDRRVTDTQYFGPGTRLTVL.

The V gene is TRBV6-5, the J gene TRBJ2-3; tentatively, D is TRBD1 (5 bases). Between the trimmed V and J ends, which lost 0 bases and 0 bases, there was a span of 16 bases. The CDR3 is 18 amino acids. Germline V gives CDR1 MNHEY, CDR2 SVGAGI. The CDR3 loop is CASSYSSTQGTSTDTQYF. DNA of the CDR3: TGTGCCAGCAGTTACTCTTCAACGCAGGGAACTAGCACAGATACGCAGTATTTT.

In its sample, this clonotype was seen many times. The chain joins TRBV7-9 to TRBJ2-3; weak D call: TRBD1 (5 bases). The V gene's germline CDR1 is SEHNR and CDR2 FQNEAQ (reference sequence). This CDR3 has 14 residues. V was pared by 3 bases and J by 3 bases, with 10 bases between. CDR3 sequence reads: CASSLGQATDTQYF. The CDR3, as DNA: TGTGCCAGCAGCTTGGGGCAGGCGACAGATACGCAGTATTTT.